This T cell receptor beta chain stems from a study of cytomegalovirus exposure and HLA in healthy donors. General study results and limits: Across all donors, roughly uniform sequencing depth was an assumption of the presence/absence analyses.

The study ran its PCR with 60 Vbeta and 13 Jbeta primers. Libraries were prepared by immunoSEQ multiplex PCR; TCRdb keeps only in-frame clonotypes and omits some of them. The sample holds 100,000 to 150,000 clones; 60% to 80% are singletons and the top ten take 0.94%. The CDR3 totals 15 residues. V dropped 4 bases and J dropped 0 bases, with 12 bases sitting between them. The germline V gene encodes CDR1 MDHEN and CDR2 SYDVKM. As regards this clone: Its antigen is as yet unknown.

The clonotype comes from a woman in her fifties or sixties in good health and CMV-seronegative. This sequence joins TRBV28 and TRBJ1-1; D is unclear. The sample taken for sequencing was PBMCs. The CDR3 sequence: CASSSPSDMNTEAFF. DNA for the CDR3: TGTGCCAGCAGTTCCCCCAGTGACATGAACACTGAAGCTTTCTTT. Combining the CDR3 with reference TRBV28 and TRBJ1-1 gives the whole variable domain DVKVTQSSRYLVKRTGEKVFLECVQDMDHENMFWYRQDPGLGLRLIYFSYDVKMKEKGDIPEGYSVSREKKERFSLILESASTNQTSMYLCASSSPSDMNTEAFFGQGTRLTVV.